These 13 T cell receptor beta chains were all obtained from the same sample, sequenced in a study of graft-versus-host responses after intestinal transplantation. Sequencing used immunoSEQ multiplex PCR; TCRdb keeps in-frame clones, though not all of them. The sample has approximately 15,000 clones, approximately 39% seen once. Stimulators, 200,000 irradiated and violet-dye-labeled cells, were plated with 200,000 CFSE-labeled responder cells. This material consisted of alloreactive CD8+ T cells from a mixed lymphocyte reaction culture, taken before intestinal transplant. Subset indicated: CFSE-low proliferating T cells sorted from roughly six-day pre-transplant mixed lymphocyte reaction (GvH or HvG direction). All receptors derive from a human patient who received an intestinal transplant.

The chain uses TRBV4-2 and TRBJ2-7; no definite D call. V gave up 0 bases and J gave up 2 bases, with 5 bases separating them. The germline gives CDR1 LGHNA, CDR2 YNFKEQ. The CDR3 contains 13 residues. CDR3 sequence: CASSQELTYEQYF. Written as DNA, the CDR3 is TGTGCCAGCAGCCAAGAACTGACCTACGAGCAGTACTTC.

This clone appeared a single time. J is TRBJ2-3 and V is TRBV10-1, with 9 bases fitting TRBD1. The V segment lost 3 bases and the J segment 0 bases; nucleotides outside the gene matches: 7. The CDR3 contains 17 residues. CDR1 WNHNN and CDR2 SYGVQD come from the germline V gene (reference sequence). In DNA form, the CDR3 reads TGCGCCAGCAGTGACCTAGGGACAGGGATCAGCACAGATACGCAGTATTTT. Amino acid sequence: CASSDLGTGISTDTQYF.

The CDR3 spells CASSFGLHASTEAFF. The DNA for the CDR3 is TGTGCCAGCAGCTTCGGCCTCCATGCAAGCACTGAAGCTTTCTTT. The chain couples TRBV5-6 to TRBJ1-1, with D uncertain. The CDR3 extends over 15 amino acids. The germline gives CDR1 SGHDT, CDR2 YYEEEE. Deletions cut 2 bases from V and 4 bases from J, with 15 bases between.

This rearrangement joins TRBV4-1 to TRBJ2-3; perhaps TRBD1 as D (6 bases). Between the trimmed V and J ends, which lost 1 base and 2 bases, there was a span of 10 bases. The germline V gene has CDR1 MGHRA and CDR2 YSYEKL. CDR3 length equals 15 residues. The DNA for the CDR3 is TGCGCCAGCAGCCAAGTCTACAGGGACACAGATACGCAGTATTTT. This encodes CASSQVYRDTDTQYF.

The DNA of the CDR3 is TGTGCCAGCAATTTTGGACAGTACACCGGGGAGCTGTTTTTT. Its protein product is CASNFGQYTGELFF. This rearrangement joins TRBV6-6 to TRBJ2-2; weak D call: TRBD1 (6 bases). The CDR3 length is 14 residues. The V and J ends lost 7 bases and 3 bases respectively, with 12 bases between them. In germline, CDR1 is MNHNY, CDR2 SVGAGI (reference sequence).

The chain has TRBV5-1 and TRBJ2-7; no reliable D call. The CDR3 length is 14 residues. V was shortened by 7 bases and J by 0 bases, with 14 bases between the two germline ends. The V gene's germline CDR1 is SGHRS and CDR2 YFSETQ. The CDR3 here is CASSQGSRSYEQYF. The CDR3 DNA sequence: TGCGCCAGCTCCCAAGGCAGCCGCTCCTACGAGCAGTACTTC.

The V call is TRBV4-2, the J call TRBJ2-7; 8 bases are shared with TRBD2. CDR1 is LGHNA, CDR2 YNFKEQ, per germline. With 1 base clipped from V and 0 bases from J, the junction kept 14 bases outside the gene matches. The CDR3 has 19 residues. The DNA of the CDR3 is TGTGCCAGCAGCCAAGTATCTAGCGGGCCATCACCTTACTCCTACGAGCAGTACTTC. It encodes CASSQVSSGPSPYSYEQYF.

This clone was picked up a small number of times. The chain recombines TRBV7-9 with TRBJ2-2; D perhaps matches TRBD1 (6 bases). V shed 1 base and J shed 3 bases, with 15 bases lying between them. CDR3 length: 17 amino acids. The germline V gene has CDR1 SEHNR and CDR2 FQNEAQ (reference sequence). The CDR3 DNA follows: TGTGCCAGCAGCTTAGTTGTTTCGGACAGAGACACCGGGGAGCTGTTTTTT. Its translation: CASSLVVSDRDTGELFF.

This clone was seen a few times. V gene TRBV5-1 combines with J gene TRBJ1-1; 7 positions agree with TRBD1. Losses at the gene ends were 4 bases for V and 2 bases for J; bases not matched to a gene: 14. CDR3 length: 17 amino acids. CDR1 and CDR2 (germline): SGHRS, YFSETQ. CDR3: CASSPIVWDRPNTEAFF. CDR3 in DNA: TGCGCCAGCAGCCCAATTGTATGGGACAGACCTAACACTGAAGCTTTCTTT.

CDR3 in amino acids: CASSFQGASYEQYF. CDR3 DNA sequence: TGTGCCAGCAGTTTCCAGGGGGCTTCGTACGAGCAGTACTTC. This chain joins TRBV28 and TRBJ2-5; 8 bases fit TRBD1. The DNA end is a closer match to TRBJ2-7, so the J assignment may be wrong. Germline lookup yields CDR1 MDHEN and CDR2 SYDVKM. The CDR3 is made up of 14 amino acids.

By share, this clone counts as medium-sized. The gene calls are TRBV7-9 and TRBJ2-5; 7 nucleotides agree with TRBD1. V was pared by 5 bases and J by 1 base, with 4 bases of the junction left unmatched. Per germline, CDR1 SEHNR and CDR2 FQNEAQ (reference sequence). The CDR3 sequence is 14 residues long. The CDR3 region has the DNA TGTGCCAGCAGCCCCGGACAGGCCCAAGAGACCCAGTACTTC. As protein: CASSPGQAQETQYF.

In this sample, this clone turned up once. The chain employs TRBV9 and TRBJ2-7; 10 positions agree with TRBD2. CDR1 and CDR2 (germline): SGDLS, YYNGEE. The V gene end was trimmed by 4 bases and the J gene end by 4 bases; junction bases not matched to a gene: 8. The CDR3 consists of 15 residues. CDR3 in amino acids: CASSFTGTSVYEQYF. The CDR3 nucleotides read TGTGCCAGCAGCTTCACCGGGACTAGCGTTTACGAGCAGTACTTC.

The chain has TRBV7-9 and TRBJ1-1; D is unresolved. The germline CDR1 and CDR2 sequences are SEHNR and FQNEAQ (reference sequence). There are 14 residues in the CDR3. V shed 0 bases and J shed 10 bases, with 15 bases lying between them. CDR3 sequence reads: CASSLAWDLPVAFF. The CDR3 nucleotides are TGTGCCAGCAGCTTAGCGTGGGATCTGCCTGTAGCTTTCTTT.